The 9 T cell receptor beta chains below come from one sample, sequenced in a study of T cell clonality in common variable immunodeficiency. Study outcomes and limitations: In common variable immunodeficiency, TCR beta chains reportedly carried fewer deletions and N-nucleotide insertions.

No antigens are known for them. Assay: immunoSEQ multiplex PCR; the TCRdb copy retains only in-frame clones and omits some. This sample has 35,000 or so clones, each found more than once. Sequencing was performed on peripheral blood mononuclear cells. Receptor source: a human donor with common variable immunodeficiency.

In its sample, this clone was seen many times. Sequencing ends 3 residues short of the CDR3 end; the germline J gene provides the rest. The rearrangement joins TRBV20-1 to TRBJ1-2, with 8 positions matching TRBD1. This CDR3 is built from 18 residues. Looked up from germline, CDR1 is DFQATT and CDR2 is SNEGSKA (reference sequence). V lost 6 bases, J lost 0 bases, and 18 bases stayed unmatched. The CDR3 is CSAPSGRQGKKANYGYTF. The sequenced part of the CDR3 DNA is TGCAGTGCCCCCAGCGGCAGACAGGGGAAAAAGGCTAACTATGGC.

This clone was picked up a small number of times. This CDR3 is CASSAVSGNTGELFF. The CDR3 DNA, read in part, is TGTGCCAGCAGTGCCGTTAGCGGAAACACCGGGGAG. The V gene is TRBV6-1, the J gene TRBJ2-2; D may be TRBD2 (6 bases). The CDR3 end is not reached by the read, which stops 3 residues before it; the germline J gene fills it in. The CDR3 is 15 amino acids. Germline V lookup: CDR1 MNHNS, CDR2 SASEGT. Trimming took 4 bases from V and 2 from J, leaving 11 bases between them.

This clone came up many times. The read finishes 3 residues shy of the CDR3 end, and the germline J gene is used to complete it. This chain joins TRBV13 and TRBJ1-1, with D hard to call. In germline, CDR1 is PRHDT, CDR2 FYEKMQ (reference sequence). The ends were cut back, 1 base at V and 7 bases at J, with 7 bases in the middle. The CDR3 runs 12 residues. The covered CDR3 bases are TGTGCCAGCAGCTTAGCGGCAGGTGAA. It yields the protein CASSLAAGE. The entire CDR3 is CASSLAAGEAFF.

Only a few counts were recorded for this clone. The sequenced fragment ends 3 residues before the CDR3 boundary, so the rest is inferred from the germline J gene. This sequence joins TRBV19 and TRBJ1-6; 10 bases are shared with TRBD1. This CDR3 is 16 amino acids long. The ends lost 5 bases at V and 10 bases at J; junction bases unmatched: 11. Germline V gene lookup returns CDR1 LNHDA and CDR2 SQIVND (reference sequence). CDR3 DNA (partial): TGTGCCAGTAGTCGACGCACCGGGACAGGGGTCTCACCC. Amino acids: CASSRRTGTGVSP. The complete CDR3 sequence is CASSRRTGTGVSPLHF.

This clone was recorded many times. Incomplete CDR3 DNA: TGCAGCGTTGCTGACAGGGGGGGCTACAATGAG. Translating it yields CSVADRGGYNE. The whole CDR3 region reads CSVADRGGYNEQFF. This chain uses TRBV29-1 with TRBJ2-1; TRBD1 matches 9 bases. Sequencing ends 3 residues short of the CDR3 end; the germline J gene provides the rest. The CDR3 consists of 14 residues. Losses at the gene ends were 4 bases for V and 3 bases for J; bases not matched to a gene: 4. Germline V CDR1 and CDR2: SQVTM, ANQGSEA.

This clone was seen only a few times. The observed sequence ends 3 residues before the CDR3 terminus, with the missing tail filled in from the germline J gene. This chain connects TRBV2 to TRBJ1-5; 11 nucleotides match TRBD1. With 8 bases clipped from V and 9 bases from J, the junction kept 9 bases outside the gene matches. Germline V gene data show CDR1 as SNHLY and CDR2 as FYNNEI. The CDR3 length is 14 residues. The CDR3 reads CASGDRGALSPQHF. CDR3 DNA (partial): TGTGCCAGCGGGGACAGGGGGGCGCTTTCGCCC.

Of note for this clone: The CDR3 goes on 3 residues after the read ends, and that part is filled in from the germline J gene. The chain uses TRBV19 and TRBJ1-5; unclear D gene. The CDR3 is 12 amino acids. Between the trimmed V and J ends, which lost 6 bases and 1 base, there was a span of 4 bases. Germline assignment: CDR1 LNHDA and CDR2 SQIVND (reference sequence). The DNA read from the CDR3 is TGTGCCAGTAGGTTAAGCAATCAGCCC. Translating gives CASRLSNQP. In full, the CDR3 is CASRLSNQPQHF.

By proportion, this clone is medium-sized (0.01 to 0.1%). The part of the CDR3 DNA that was read is TGTGCCAGCAGCTTTAGTCAGGTAAAGGACTATGGC. This sequence encodes CASSFSQVKDYG. From start to end, the CDR3 is CASSFSQVKDYGYTF. The chain couples TRBV5-5 to TRBJ1-2; D unclear. The CDR3 end falls 3 residues outside the read, so it is completed with the germline J gene. This CDR3 comprises 15 residues. V was pared by 2 bases and J by 3 bases, with 14 bases between. CDR1 and CDR2 (germline): SGHKS, YYEKEE (reference sequence).

A remark on this clone: The read terminates 3 residues ahead of where the CDR3 ends, so the germline J gene completes it. The rearrangement joins TRBV30 to TRBJ1-2; D is uncertain. V shed 2 bases and J shed 6 bases, with 7 bases lying between them. CDR3 length equals 11 residues. Per germline, CDR1 GTSNPN and CDR2 SVGIG (reference sequence). CDR3 bases read: TGTGCCTGGAGTACTCTACATGGC. This gives the protein CAWSTLHG. The full CDR3 sequence reads CAWSTLHGYTF.